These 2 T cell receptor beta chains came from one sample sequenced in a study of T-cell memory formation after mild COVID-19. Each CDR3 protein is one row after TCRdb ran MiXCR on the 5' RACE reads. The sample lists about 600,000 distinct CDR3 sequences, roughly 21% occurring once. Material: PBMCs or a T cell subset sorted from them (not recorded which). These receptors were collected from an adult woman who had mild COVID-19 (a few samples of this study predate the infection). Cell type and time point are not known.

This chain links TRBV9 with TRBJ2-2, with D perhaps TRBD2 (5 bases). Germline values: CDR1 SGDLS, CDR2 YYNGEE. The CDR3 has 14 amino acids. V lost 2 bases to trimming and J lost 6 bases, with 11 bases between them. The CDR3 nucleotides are TGTGCCAGCAGCGTGGGAGAAGGGTCCGGGGAGCTGTTTTTT. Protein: CASSVGEGSGELFF.

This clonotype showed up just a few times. The CDR3 reads CASSPPSGTAGAYEQYF. The DNA for the CDR3 is TGTGCCAGCTCACCACCATCCGGGACTGCCGGGGCGTACGAGCAGTACTTC. The V call is TRBV18, the J call TRBJ2-7; D might be TRBD2 (6 bases). The CDR3 extends over 17 amino acids. The V and J ends lost 0 bases and 4 bases respectively, with 19 bases between them. Germline assignment: CDR1 KGHSH and CDR2 LQKENI.